In this sample, the clone carrying this TCR beta chain turned up once. This sample was included in a study of control samples from healthy donors and cancer patients. Clones were sequenced by immunoSEQ multiplex PCR, and TCRdb holds only the in-frame ones, with some missing. The repertoire holds 100,000 to 150,000 clones, about nine tenths seen once, with over 6.5% in the top ten. The V segment lost 2 bases and the J segment 8 bases; nucleotides outside the gene matches: 13. The CDR3 is made up of 17 amino acids. From germline, CDR1 is SGHTA and CDR2 FQGNSA. Sequenced material: blood. The chain joins TRBV7-2 to TRBJ2-1; 9 nucleotides align to TRBD2. The TCR was taken from a man aged 40-49 years in good health. Here the CDR3 DNA reads TGTGCCAGCAGCTTAAATGGGCTAGCGGGGCCCACGGATGAGCAGTTCTTC. It translates to CASSLNGLAGPTDEQFF.